What follows is one T cell receptor (beta chain) and its context. These data belong to a study of blood T cell repertoires in COVID-19. CDR1 and CDR2 (germline): SGHTA, FQGNSA. The CDR3 has 13 amino acids. The V segment lost 4 bases and the J segment 5 bases; nucleotides outside the gene matches: 0. Measured with immunoSEQ multiplex PCR; TCRdb has only the in-frame clones, and not every one. The table includes 150,000 to 200,000 clones, about 85% detected once. This receptor was identified in a young woman with active or convalescent COVID-19. Sequenced input: peripheral blood. The chain combines TRBV7-2 with TRBJ2-5, with 11 bases matching TRBD2. The CDR3 reads CASSWTSGETQYF. Here the CDR3 DNA reads TGTGCCAGCAGCTGGACTAGCGGGGAGACCCAGTACTTC.